These T cell receptor beta chains were read from a single sample in a study of blood T cells in healthy people across ages. Each CDR3 protein gets one entry after TCRdb re-called the 5' RACE reads with MiXCR. The table shows some 1.7 million distinct CDR3 sequences, with about 28% occurring only once. What was sequenced was blood. These TCRs come from a woman in her 30s in good health. Each CDR3 is given with its conserved first and last residue. Each record gives: V gene, J gene, D gene, CDR3 length, clone size, CDR3 protein, CDR3 DNA. The D gene is left open where the match is weak. Rows give clone size only sometimes, using once, few, many, or a class for an expanded clone.

>TRBV28|TRBJ2-7|-|14|-
CASSPGRIPYEQYF
TGTGCCAGCAGCCCTGGACGGATACCTTACGAGCAGTACTTC
>TRBV10-3|TRBJ2-3|TRBD2|13|-
CAISDAQRGAQYF
TGTGCCATCAGTGATGCCCAGCGGGGTGCGCAGTATTTT
>TRBV20-1|TRBJ2-5|TRBD1|14|many
CSAPLTTGRETQYF
TGCAGTGCGCCCCTGACGACAGGGCGCGAGACCCAGTACTTC
>TRBV7-9|TRBJ2-4|TRBD2|15|many
CASRGGLADKNIQYF
TGTGCCAGCAGAGGGGGACTAGCGGACAAAAACATTCAGTACTTC
>TRBV5-1|TRBJ2-1|TRBD2|14|few
CASSSSSGVNEQFF
TGCGCCAGCAGCTCTTCTAGCGGGGTGAATGAGCAGTTCTTC
>TRBV6-5|TRBJ1-1|-|15|-
CASSYRDRSNTEAFF
TGTGCCAGCAGTTACAGGGACCGATCGAACACTGAAGCTTTCTTT
>TRBV7-3|TRBJ2-3|-|13|many
CASGDPSTDTQYF
TGTGCCAGCGGGGACCCCTCCACAGATACGCAGTATTTT
>TRBV4-3|TRBJ2-2|-|14|-
CASSQVRQTGELFF
TGCGCCAGCAGCCAAGTCCGGCAAACCGGGGAGCTGTTTTTT
>TRBV20-1|TRBJ1-1|-|13|-
CSAGQRQNTEAFF
TGCAGTGCTGGACAGAGACAGAACACTGAAGCTTTCTTT
>TRBV18|TRBJ1-1|-|16|-
CASSLGIWARSTEAFF
TGTGCCAGCTCACTTGGGATCTGGGCGAGGAGCACTGAAGCTTTCTTT
>TRBV7-9|TRBJ2-7|-|12|many
CASSLPNYEQYF
TGTGCCAGCAGCTTACCCAACTACGAGCAGTACTTC
>TRBV9|TRBJ2-1|TRBD2|18|-
CASSVVGLTSGSQNEQFF
TGTGCCAGCAGCGTAGTGGGGCTCACTAGCGGGTCGCAAAATGAGCAGTTCTTC
>TRBV6-6|TRBJ2-4|-|14|-
CASSATALRGIQYF
TGTGCCAGCAGTGCGACGGCCCTAAGGGGCATTCAGTACTTC
>TRBV7-9|TRBJ2-7|TRBD1|16|few
CASSFPLGTGEYEQYF
TGTGCCAGCAGCTTCCCCCTCGGGACAGGGGAATACGAGCAGTACTTC
>TRBV7-2|TRBJ2-7|-|15|many
CASAPNVAENYEQYF
TGTGCCAGTGCACCGAACGTAGCGGAGAACTACGAGCAGTACTTC
>TRBV4-3|TRBJ1-5|-|14|few
CASSQEHQGQPQHF
TGCGCCAGCAGCCAAGAACACCAAGGGCAGCCCCAGCATTTT
>TRBV7-2|TRBJ2-5|TRBD1|15|-
CASSLGGQVQETQYF
TGTGCCAGCAGCTTAGGGGGACAGGTCCAAGAGACCCAGTACTTC
>TRBV6-5|TRBJ2-7|TRBD1|15|many
CASRRRRTGRVEQYF
TGTGCCAGCAGGCGTCGCCGGACAGGGCGGGTCGAGCAGTACTTC
>TRBV28|TRBJ2-7|-|15|few
CASSLRWDGSYEQYF
TGTGCCAGCAGTTTACGGTGGGACGGATCCTACGAGCAGTACTTC
>TRBV9|TRBJ2-5|TRBD1|15|-
CASSVDGQGGETQYF
TGTGCCAGCAGCGTAGATGGACAGGGTGGGGAGACCCAGTACTTC
>TRBV4-1|TRBJ2-2|-|17|-
CASSQEIPGLRVGERFF
TGCGCCAGCAGCCAAGAGATTCCGGGTCTGAGGGTCGGGGAGCGGTTTTTT
>TRBV18|TRBJ2-7|-|14|few
CASSRGGDAYEQYF
TGTGCCAGCTCACGTGGAGGGGACGCCTACGAGCAGTACTTC
>TRBV28|TRBJ1-4|TRBD1|17|-
CASSPRGTGLGNEKLFF
TGTGCCAGCAGTCCCCGGGGGACAGGGCTCGGGAATGAAAAACTGTTTTTT
>TRBV12-3/TRBV12-4|TRBJ1-5|-|15|-
CASSLNGAVNQPQHF
TGTGCCAGCAGTTTGAACGGGGCAGTCAATCAGCCCCAGCATTTT
>TRBV14|TRBJ2-2|-|17|once
CASSQERGTGNTGELFF
TGTGCCAGCAGCCAAGAACGTGGAACTGGCAACACCGGGGAGCTGTTTTTT
>TRBV24-1|TRBJ1-6|-|13|few
CAAIRDGGSTLHF
TGTGCCGCGATCCGGGACGGAGGTTCGACCCTCCACTTT
>TRBV12-3/TRBV12-4|TRBJ1-2|-|12|many
CASSFASYGYTF
TGTGCCAGCAGCTTTGCGAGCTATGGCTACACCTTC
>TRBV6-2/TRBV6-3|TRBJ2-2|-|11|-
CASSRQGELFF
TGTGCCAGCAGTCGACAGGGGGAGCTGTTTTTT
>TRBV12-3/TRBV12-4|TRBJ1-5|TRBD1|15|-
CASSLSRDSYQPQHF
TGTGCCAGCAGTTTAAGTCGGGACAGTTATCAGCCCCAGCATTTT
>TRBV7-3|TRBJ1-5|TRBD1|13|-
CASSASQGQPQHF
TGTGCCAGCAGCGCATCACAGGGGCAGCCCCAGCATTTT
>TRBV29-1|TRBJ2-1|TRBD2|15|many
CSVAKSLAGADEQFF
TGCAGCGTAGCCAAGTCACTAGCGGGAGCCGATGAGCAGTTCTTC
>TRBV11-3|TRBJ2-1|TRBD1|15|-
CASSYGTGGASEQFF
TGTGCCAGCAGCTATGGGACAGGGGGCGCGTCCGAGCAGTTCTTC
>TRBV29-1|TRBJ2-1|-|14|-
CSVVGGISYNEQFF
TGCAGCGTTGTCGGGGGTATCTCCTACAATGAGCAGTTCTTC
>TRBV27|TRBJ2-1|-|11|-
CASSLGGKQFF
TGTGCCAGCAGTTTAGGGGGGAAGCAGTTCTTC
>TRBV5-1|TRBJ2-1|TRBD2|16|few
CASSILSGGAWNEQFF
TGCGCCAGCAGCATACTTAGCGGGGGGGCCTGGAATGAGCAGTTCTTC
>TRBV5-1|TRBJ1-2|-|14|many
CASSLTALNYGYTF
TGCGCCAGCAGCTTGACAGCCCTTAACTATGGCTACACCTTC
>TRBV12-5|TRBJ2-5|-|14|-
CASGSARTRETQYF
TGTGCTAGTGGTTCCGCCCGGACACGGGAGACCCAGTACTTC
>TRBV7-9|TRBJ2-6|-|17|-
CAGYNSGRLSGADVLTF
TGTGCCGGGTATAATAGCGGCCGCCTCTCTGGGGCCGACGTCCTGACTTTC
>TRBV5-1|TRBJ2-3|-|13|-
CASSRGKDDTQYF
TGCGCCAGCAGCCGAGGCAAGGACGATACGCAGTATTTT
>TRBV20-1|TRBJ2-3|TRBD2|16|-
CSAITPDSGFTDTQYF
TGCAGTGCCATAACCCCGGATAGCGGGTTCACAGATACGCAGTATTTT
>TRBV27|TRBJ1-1|-|13|few
CASSGTINTEAFF
TGTGCCAGCAGCGGGACCATTAACACTGAAGCTTTCTTT
>TRBV6-2/TRBV6-3|TRBJ2-7|TRBD2|14|many
CASSVTSESYEQYF
TGTGCCAGCAGCGTCACTAGCGAGTCCTACGAGCAGTACTTC
>TRBV20-1|TRBJ2-7|TRBD1|15|many
CSADPLRDSTYEQYF
TGCAGTGCTGACCCCCTCCGGGACAGCACCTACGAGCAGTACTTC
>TRBV12-3/TRBV12-4|TRBJ1-3|-|17|-
CASSLALQAYSGNTIYF
TGTGCCAGCAGTTTAGCGCTCCAGGCCTACTCTGGAAACACCATATATTTT
>TRBV29-1|TRBJ2-1|-|17|few
CSVEAGGGEQSYNEQFF
TGCAGCGTTGAAGCTGGCGGGGGCGAGCAGTCCTACAATGAGCAGTTCTTC
>TRBV20-1|TRBJ2-7|-|13|few
CSALEGLVYEQYF
TGCAGTGCTCTCGAGGGACTCGTCTACGAGCAGTACTTC
>TRBV20-1|TRBJ2-1|-|12|-
CSPSSTRETQFF
TGCAGTCCTTCTTCGACCAGGGAGACCCAGTTCTTC